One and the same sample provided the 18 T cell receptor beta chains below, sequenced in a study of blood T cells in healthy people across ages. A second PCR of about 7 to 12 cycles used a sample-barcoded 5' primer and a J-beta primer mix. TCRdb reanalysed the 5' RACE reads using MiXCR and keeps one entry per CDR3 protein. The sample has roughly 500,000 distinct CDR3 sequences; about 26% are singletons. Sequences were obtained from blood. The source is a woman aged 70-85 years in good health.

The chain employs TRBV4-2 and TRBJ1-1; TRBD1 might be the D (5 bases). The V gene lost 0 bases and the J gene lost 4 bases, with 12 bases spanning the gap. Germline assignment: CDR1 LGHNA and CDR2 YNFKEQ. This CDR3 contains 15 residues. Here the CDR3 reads CASSQDEPGSTEAFF. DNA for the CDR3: TGTGCCAGCAGCCAAGATGAGCCAGGGAGCACTGAAGCTTTCTTT.

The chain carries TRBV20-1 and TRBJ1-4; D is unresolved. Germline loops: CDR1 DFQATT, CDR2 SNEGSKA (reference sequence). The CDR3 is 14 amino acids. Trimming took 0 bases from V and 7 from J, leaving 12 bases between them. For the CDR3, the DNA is TGCAGTGCTAGAGATGGAGGAGGGATTGAAAAACTGTTTTTT. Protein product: CSARDGGGIEKLFF.

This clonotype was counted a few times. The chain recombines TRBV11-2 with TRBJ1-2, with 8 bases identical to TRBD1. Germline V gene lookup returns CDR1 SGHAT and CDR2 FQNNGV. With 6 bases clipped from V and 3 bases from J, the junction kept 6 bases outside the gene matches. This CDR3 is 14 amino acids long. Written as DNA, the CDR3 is TGTGCCAGCAGGGAGACAGGGGTCGACTATGGCTACACCTTC. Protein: CASRETGVDYGYTF.

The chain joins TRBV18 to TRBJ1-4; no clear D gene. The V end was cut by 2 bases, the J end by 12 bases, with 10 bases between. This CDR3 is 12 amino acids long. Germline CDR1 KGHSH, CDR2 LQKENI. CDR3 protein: CASSPYPAQLFF. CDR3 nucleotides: TGTGCCAGCTCACCATACCCGGCCCAACTGTTTTTT.

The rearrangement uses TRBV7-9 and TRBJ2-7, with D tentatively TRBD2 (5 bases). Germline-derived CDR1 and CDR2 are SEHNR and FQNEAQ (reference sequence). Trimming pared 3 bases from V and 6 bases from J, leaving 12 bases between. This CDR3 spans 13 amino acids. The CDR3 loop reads CASSFGEGVEQYF. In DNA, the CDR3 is TGTGCCAGCAGCTTCGGGGAAGGCGTCGAGCAGTACTTC.

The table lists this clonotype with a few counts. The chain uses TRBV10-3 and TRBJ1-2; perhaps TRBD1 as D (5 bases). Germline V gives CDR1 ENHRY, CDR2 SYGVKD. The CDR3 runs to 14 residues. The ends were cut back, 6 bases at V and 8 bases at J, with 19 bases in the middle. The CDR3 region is CAISAGMGQGGYTF. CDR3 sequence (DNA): TGTGCCATCAGCGCAGGAATGGGGCAAGGAGGCTACACCTTC.

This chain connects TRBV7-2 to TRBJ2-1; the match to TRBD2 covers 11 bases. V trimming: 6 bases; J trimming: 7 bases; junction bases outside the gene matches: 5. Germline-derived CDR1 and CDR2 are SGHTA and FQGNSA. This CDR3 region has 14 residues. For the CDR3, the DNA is TGTGCCAGCAGACTAGCGGGGGCCGGGAATGAGCAGTTCTTC. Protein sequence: CASRLAGAGNEQFF.

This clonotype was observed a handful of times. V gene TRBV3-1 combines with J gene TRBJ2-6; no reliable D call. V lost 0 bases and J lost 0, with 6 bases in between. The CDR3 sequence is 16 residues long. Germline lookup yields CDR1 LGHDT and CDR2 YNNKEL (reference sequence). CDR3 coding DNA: TGTGCCAGCAGCCAAGAATGGTCCTCTGGGGCCAACGTCCTGACTTTC. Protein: CASSQEWSSGANVLTF.

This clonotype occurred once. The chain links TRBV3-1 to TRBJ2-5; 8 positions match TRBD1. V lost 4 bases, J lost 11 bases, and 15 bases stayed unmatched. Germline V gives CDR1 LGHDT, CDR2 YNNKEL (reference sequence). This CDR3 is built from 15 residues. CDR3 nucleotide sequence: TGTGCCAGCAGCCGCCGTCCGGACAGGGAGGATGAGCAGTACTTC. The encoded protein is CASSRRPDREDEQYF.

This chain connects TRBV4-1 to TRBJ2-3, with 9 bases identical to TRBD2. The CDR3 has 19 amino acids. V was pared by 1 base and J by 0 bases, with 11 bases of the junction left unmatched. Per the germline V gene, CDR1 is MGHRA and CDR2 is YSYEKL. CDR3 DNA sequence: TGCGCCAGCAGCCAAGCGGGCCAGCGGGGGGCCCTTAGCACAGATACGCAGTATTTT. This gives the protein CASSQAGQRGALSTDTQYF.

CDR3 amino acids: CASSADRESREQFF. The CDR3 DNA reads TGTGCCAGCAGTGCGGACAGGGAATCTCGGGAGCAGTTCTTC. The V gene is TRBV2, the J gene TRBJ2-5, with 8 bases lining up with TRBD1. The J call could be wrong; TRBJ2-1 is a better fit for the DNA end. CDR1 and CDR2 from the germline V gene are SNHLY and FYNNEI. This CDR3 has 14 amino acids.

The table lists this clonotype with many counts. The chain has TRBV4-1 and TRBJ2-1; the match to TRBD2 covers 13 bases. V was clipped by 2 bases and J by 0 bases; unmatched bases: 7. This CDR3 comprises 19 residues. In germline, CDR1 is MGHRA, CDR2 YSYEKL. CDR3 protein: CASSQLGLAGKSSYNEQFF. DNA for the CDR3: TGCGCCAGCAGCCAACTGGGACTAGCGGGGAAAAGCTCCTACAATGAGCAGTTCTTC.

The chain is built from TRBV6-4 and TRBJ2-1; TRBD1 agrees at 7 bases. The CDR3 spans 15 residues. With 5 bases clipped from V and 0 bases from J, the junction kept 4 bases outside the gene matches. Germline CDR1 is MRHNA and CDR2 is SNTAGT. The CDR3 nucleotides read TGTGCCAGCAGTACAGGGGAGAGCTCCTACAATGAGCAGTTCTTC. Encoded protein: CASSTGESSYNEQFF.

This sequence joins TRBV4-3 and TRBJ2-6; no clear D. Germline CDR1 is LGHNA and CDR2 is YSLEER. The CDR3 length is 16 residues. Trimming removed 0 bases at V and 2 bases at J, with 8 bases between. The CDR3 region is CASSQDMRTGANVLTF. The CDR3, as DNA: TGCGCCAGCAGCCAAGATATGAGGACTGGGGCCAACGTCCTGACTTTC.

As DNA, the CDR3 is TGTGCCACCAGTGCCCCGGACAGGTACTATGGCTACACCTTC. Amino acid sequence: CATSAPDRYYGYTF. The gene calls are TRBV24-1 and TRBJ1-2, with 7 bases identical to TRBD1. Germline assignment: CDR1 KGHDR and CDR2 SFDVKD. The V gene end was trimmed by 5 bases and the J gene end by 3 bases; junction bases not matched to a gene: 5. This CDR3 contains 14 residues.

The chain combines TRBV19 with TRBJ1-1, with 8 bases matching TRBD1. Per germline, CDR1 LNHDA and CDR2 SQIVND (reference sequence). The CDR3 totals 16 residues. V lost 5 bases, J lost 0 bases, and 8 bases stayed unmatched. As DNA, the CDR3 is TGTGCCAGTAGTCAGGGGGCCCCTAGGGTGAACACTGAAGCTTTCTTT. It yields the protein CASSQGAPRVNTEAFF.

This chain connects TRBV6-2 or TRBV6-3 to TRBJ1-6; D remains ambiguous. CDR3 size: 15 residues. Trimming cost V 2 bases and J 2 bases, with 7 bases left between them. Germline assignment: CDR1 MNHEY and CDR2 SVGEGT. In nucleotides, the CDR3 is TGTGCCAGCAGTTACCGGGTGACCTATAATTCACCCCTCCACTTT. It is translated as CASSYRVTYNSPLHF.

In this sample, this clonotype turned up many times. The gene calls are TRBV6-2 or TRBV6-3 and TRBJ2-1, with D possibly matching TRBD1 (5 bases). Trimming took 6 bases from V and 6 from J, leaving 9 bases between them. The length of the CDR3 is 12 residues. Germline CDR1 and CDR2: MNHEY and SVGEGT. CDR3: CASRRGVNEQFF. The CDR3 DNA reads TGTGCCAGCAGAAGGGGTGTCAATGAGCAGTTCTTC.